A single sample is the source of the 2 T cell receptor beta chains below, sequenced in a study of T cell changes during pregnancy in multiple sclerosis. TCRdb keeps only in-frame clones here, not all; method: immunoSEQ multiplex PCR. In the table there are over 70,000 clones, 80% to 95% of which are singletons. Sample: peripheral blood, taken in the third trimester of pregnancy. The receptor source for this set is a female donor in good health, enrolled as a control in a pregnancy study.

The genes are TRBV19 and TRBJ1-5, with 7 positions matching TRBD1. With V trimmed by 5 bases and J by 2 bases, 21 bases remained unmatched. The germline V gene encodes CDR1 LNHDA and CDR2 SQIVND (reference sequence). This CDR3 has 20 residues. The CDR3 bases are TGTGCCAGTAGTTTGCAACGGACAGGCGGGGCAATAATCGGCAATCAGCCCCAGCATTTT. As protein: CASSLQRTGGAIIGNQPQHF. Combining the CDR3 with reference TRBV19 and TRBJ1-5 gives the whole variable domain DGGITQSPKYLFRKEGQNVTLSCEQNLNHDAMYWYRQDPGQGLRLIYYSQIVNDFQKGDIAEGYSVSREKKESFPLTVTSAQKNPTAFYLCASSLQRTGGAIIGNQPQHFGDGTRLSIL.

The rearrangement joins TRBV7-9 to TRBJ2-1, with TRBD2 matching over 8 bases. The CDR3 is 16 amino acids. With 4 bases clipped from V and 5 bases from J, the junction kept 10 bases outside the gene matches. Germline loops: CDR1 SEHNR, CDR2 FQNEAQ (reference sequence). The CDR3 here is CASSSLREVSHNEQFF. The CDR3 bases are TGTGCCAGCAGCTCCTTGCGGGAGGTGTCCCACAATGAGCAGTTCTTC. Variable domain in full (rest from reference TRBV7-9 and TRBJ2-1): DTGVSQNPRHKITKRGQNVTFRCDPISEHNRLYWYRQTLGQGPEFLTYFQNEAQLEKSRLLSDRFSAERPKGSFSTLEIQRTEQGDSAMYLCASSSLREVSHNEQFFGPGTRLTVL.